This T cell receptor beta chain was recovered during a study of blood T cell repertoires in COVID-19. Looking at the study overall: The United States, Italy and Spain were the sources of the acute and convalescent COVID-19 samples. The cDNA or gDNA used as material had been derived from T cells, B-cell-depleted T cells, or PBMCs.

CDR3 length: 12 amino acids. Trimming removed 11 bases at V and 8 bases at J, with 15 bases between. CDR1 and CDR2 (germline): MGHDK, SYGVNS. Only in-frame clones appear in the TCRdb table, and some are missing; sequencing was by immunoSEQ multiplex PCR. The table includes fewer than 200,000 clones, more than 65% detected once. This clone was seen only a few times. Participants were aged about 18 to 89 years from about two dozen US areas. Source material: PBMCs or T cells enriched from blood (not recorded which). The TCR sequence derives from a woman aged 40 to 50 with acute COVID-19. The chain combines TRBV25-1 with TRBJ1-4, with D possibly being TRBD1 (5 bases). For the CDR3, the DNA is TGTGCCGCCGGCTCAGGGTGGGAAAAACTGTTTTTT. Residues: CAAGSGWEKLFF.